These 20 T cell receptor beta chains came from one sample sequenced in a study of blood T cell repertoires in COVID-19. The protocol was immunoSEQ multiplex PCR, while the TCRdb copy is restricted to in-frame clones and leaves out a portion. The repertoire consists of more than 130,000 clones, with roughly 89% occurring once and the leading ten covering 4.3%. Material: peripheral blood. The receptors stem from a woman aged 40-49 years with acute or convalescent COVID-19.

J is TRBJ1-2 and V is TRBV6-5, with no clear D. Per germline, CDR1 MNHEY and CDR2 SVGAGI. V was shortened by 7 bases and J by 4 bases, with 13 bases between the two germline ends. There are 13 residues in the CDR3. The CDR3 DNA reads TGTGCCAGCAAAGACTCGGGTTTCTATGGCTACACCTTC. This translates into CASKDSGFYGYTF.

The rearrangement joins TRBV27 to TRBJ2-1, with 11 bases that match TRBD2. V was clipped by 5 bases and J by 6 bases; unmatched bases: 12. CDR1 is MNHEY and CDR2 is SMNVEV in the germline V gene (reference sequence). This CDR3 spans 17 amino acids. CDR3 nucleotides: TGTGCCAGCAGTCAGACACAGGGACTAGCGGCGACCAATGAGCAGTTCTTC. This gives the protein CASSQTQGLAATNEQFF.

The chain recombines TRBV9 with TRBJ1-2; TRBD1 is a possible D gene (5 bases). V dropped 3 bases and J dropped 3 bases, with 9 bases sitting between them. The CDR3 contains 13 residues. The germline CDR1 and CDR2 sequences are SGDLS and YYNGEE. The CDR3 region is CASSARADYGYTF. CDR3 bases: TGTGCCAGCAGCGCCAGGGCGGACTATGGCTACACCTTC.

This clone was recorded once. The chain links TRBV7-2 to TRBJ1-1; D possibly corresponds to TRBD1 (6 bases). V was cut by 5 bases and J by 6 bases, with 10 bases left in between. The CDR3 has 12 amino acids. CDR1 and CDR2 from the germline V gene are SGHTA and FQGNSA. The DNA of the CDR3 is TGTGCCAGCAGCCCTGGGACATCTGAAGCTTTCTTT. Its protein product is CASSPGTSEAFF.

This chain connects TRBV18 to TRBJ2-1; D is ambiguous. The CDR3 extends over 16 amino acids. Germline lookup yields CDR1 KGHSH and CDR2 LQKENI. V was shortened by 3 bases and J by 0 bases, with 12 bases between the two germline ends. CDR3 residues: CASSPRVGSSYNEQFF. The CDR3 nucleotides read TGTGCCAGCTCACCCCGAGTGGGCAGCTCCTACAATGAGCAGTTCTTC. The full variable domain, completed using reference TRBV18 and TRBJ2-1, is NAGVMQNPRHLVRRRGQEARLRCSPMKGHSHVYWYRQLPEEGLKFMVYLQKENIIDESGMPKERFSAEFPKEGPSILRIQQVVRGDSAAYFCASSPRVGSSYNEQFFGPGTRLTVL.

The rearrangement links TRBV27 to TRBJ1-3, with D perhaps TRBD1 (5 bases). Germline CDR1 MNHEY, CDR2 SMNVEV (reference sequence). The length of the CDR3 is 15 residues. Trimming stripped 8 bases from V and 0 bases from J, with 14 bases between. The CDR3 here is CASSGHPSSGNTIYF. As DNA, the CDR3 is TGTGCCAGCTCCGGACACCCTAGCTCTGGAAACACCATATATTTT.

The rearrangement uses TRBV6-6 and TRBJ2-5; D perhaps matches TRBD1 (6 bases). V was shortened by 7 bases and J by 4 bases, with 13 bases between the two germline ends. The CDR3 runs to 13 residues. Per the germline V gene, CDR1 is MNHNY and CDR2 is SVGAGI (reference sequence). The CDR3 sequence is CASTSGERETQYF. CDR3 DNA: TGTGCCAGCACTTCAGGGGAGCGAGAGACCCAGTACTTC.

The gene calls are TRBV6-2 or TRBV6-3 and TRBJ2-7; TRBD1 matches at 10 bases. Germline V gives CDR1 MNHEY, CDR2 SVGEGT. Trimming took 5 bases from V and 6 from J; bases not matched to a gene: 7. The CDR3 is 14 amino acids. DNA of the CDR3: TGTGCCAGCAGTACCAGTTGGACAGGGGGCGAGCAGTACTTC. Protein: CASSTSWTGGEQYF.

CDR3 in amino acids: CASSVTGTGDEKLFF. Written as DNA, the CDR3 is TGTGCCAGCAGCGTAACCGGGACAGGGGATGAAAAACTGTTTTTT. The J gene is TRBJ1-4, the V gene TRBV9, with 10 bases identical to TRBD1. The length of the CDR3 is 15 residues. V lost 1 base and J lost 6; bases outside the gene matches: 3. Looked up from germline, CDR1 is SGDLS and CDR2 is YYNGEE.

This clone was seen only a few times. The V and J genes are TRBV7-8 and TRBJ2-1; 10 bases map to TRBD2. Unmatched junction bases numbered 7, after V lost 4 bases and J lost 7 bases. Germline loops: CDR1 SGHVS, CDR2 FQNEAQ. The CDR3 length is 15 residues. This CDR3 is CASSWASGSKNEQFF. The CDR3 bases are TGTGCCAGCAGCTGGGCTAGCGGGAGCAAGAATGAGCAGTTCTTC.

This clone was picked up one time. Other DNA sequences from this sample encode an identical CDR3 as well. This rearrangement joins TRBV5-1 to TRBJ1-5; D might be TRBD1 (5 bases). Germline CDR1 is SGHRS and CDR2 is YFSETQ. This CDR3 is 14 amino acids long. The V gene lost 0 bases and the J gene lost 6 bases, with 10 bases spanning the gap. The CDR3: CASSLAGGSQPQHF. The CDR3 DNA sequence: TGCGCCAGCAGCTTGGCCGGGGGTAGTCAGCCCCAGCATTTT.

V and J are TRBV6-2 or TRBV6-3 and TRBJ1-2; 7 nucleotides align to TRBD1. Trimming took 5 bases from V and 1 from J; bases not matched to a gene: 7. The CDR3 spans 15 residues. Germline V gene lookup returns CDR1 MNHEY and CDR2 SVGEGT. The CDR3 DNA reads as TGTGCCAGCAGTCGACAGGGTTCCAGTAACTATGGCTACACCTTC. It translates to CASSRQGSSNYGYTF.

The gene calls are TRBV18 and TRBJ2-2; D remains unclear. The germline V gene has CDR1 KGHSH and CDR2 LQKENI. The CDR3 runs to 13 residues. V gave up 2 bases and J gave up 6 bases, with 7 bases separating them. The CDR3 bases are TGTGCCAGCTCACCAAGCCGTCCCGGGGAGCTGTTTTTT. It yields the protein CASSPSRPGELFF.

The chain combines TRBV18 with TRBJ2-7; weak D call: TRBD2 (5 bases). Per the germline V gene, CDR1 is KGHSH and CDR2 is LQKENI. V lost 2 bases and J lost 4, with 15 bases in between. The CDR3 loop spans 15 amino acids. CDR3 amino acids: CASSPDKRAWYEQYF. CDR3 coding DNA: TGTGCCAGCTCACCAGATAAGAGGGCCTGGTACGAGCAGTACTTC.

DNA of the CDR3: TGCACCAGCAGCCAAGATTTCCAGAGAGGTAACACTGAAGCTTTCTTT. The encoded protein is CTSSQDFQRGNTEAFF. V usage is TRBV1 and J usage is TRBJ1-1. TRBV1 is assigned pseudogene status. This CDR3 is 16 amino acids long.

The chain has TRBV27 and TRBJ2-3; 12 bases match TRBD2. V shed 2 bases and J 2 bases; nucleotides not matched to a gene: 2. Germline values: CDR1 MNHEY, CDR2 SMNVEV (reference sequence). The CDR3 totals 16 residues. CDR3 DNA: TGTGCCAGCAGTTTAACTAGCGGGGGGCTCACAGATACGCAGTATTTT. Protein: CASSLTSGGLTDTQYF.

The rearrangement links TRBV28 to TRBJ1-2; D not certain. The CDR3 is made up of 11 amino acids. With 11 bases removed from V and 6 bases from J, the gap between germline ends came to 13 bases. CDR1 and CDR2 from the germline V gene are MDHEN and SYDVKM. The CDR3 region is CAASRSDGYTF. The CDR3, as DNA: TGTGCCGCCTCTAGAAGCGATGGCTACACCTTC.

This chain connects TRBV4-1 to TRBJ1-6; D is unclear. The V end lost 1 base, the J end lost 6 bases, and 13 bases lay between the germline ends. Germline loops: CDR1 MGHRA, CDR2 YSYEKL. This CDR3 region has 16 residues. The CDR3 spells CASSQVLADLNSPLHF. CDR3 DNA: TGCGCCAGCAGCCAAGTTCTGGCGGATCTTAATTCACCCCTCCACTTT.

V and J are TRBV5-1 and TRBJ1-1, with TRBD1 as a possible D gene (6 bases). The CDR3 sequence is 14 residues long. V lost 2 bases, J lost 3 bases, and 11 bases lay in between. Germline V gene data show CDR1 as SGHRS and CDR2 as YFSETQ. The CDR3 region is CASSFTGQYTEAFF. The CDR3 bases are TGCGCCAGCAGCTTTACCGGACAGTACACTGAAGCTTTCTTT.

The CDR3 DNA reads as TGTGCCAGCAGCTTGGCGACAGGGGCGACTAATGAAAAACTGTTTTTT. It specifies CASSLATGATNEKLFF. The chain recombines TRBV5-5 with TRBJ1-4; 8 bases line up with TRBD1. Germline V CDR1 and CDR2: SGHKS, YYEKEE (reference sequence). This CDR3 is built from 16 residues. V lost 0 bases and J lost 2; bases outside the gene matches: 3.